This is a list of T cell receptor beta chains from one sample in a study of cytomegalovirus exposure and HLA in healthy donors. Generated by immunoSEQ multiplex PCR, the TCRdb table keeps only in-frame clones and is missing some. There are almost 90,000 clones in the sample; 85% occur only once, and around 7% lies in the top ten. The sequenced sample was PBMCs. The origin of the receptors is a middle-aged man in good health and CMV-seropositive. The CDR3 runs from the conserved cysteine through the conserved F or W. A D gene is named only where the DNA matches it firmly. A clone size is listed for some rows: how often the clone was seen (once, few, many), or a class if it is expanded.

D: NA
J: TRBJ2-1
size: NA
V: TRBV5-1
DNA: TGCGCCAGCAGCTCGGGACTCGCTTACAATGAGCAGTTCTTC
CDR3: CASSSGLAYNEQFF

D: TRBD2
J: TRBJ2-4
size: NA
V: TRBV30
DNA: TGTGCCTGGAGTCAGCGGGGGGGGACCAAAAACATTCAGTACTTC
CDR3: CAWSQRGGTKNIQYF

D: TRBD1
J: TRBJ2-7
size: few
V: TRBV28
DNA: TGTGCCAGCAGTTTAGCCGGGACAGGAGGCTACGAGCAGTACTTC
CDR3: CASSLAGTGGYEQYF

D: NA
J: TRBJ2-3
size: NA
V: TRBV6-5
DNA: TGTGCCAGCAGTTATTCATCCACAGATACGCAGTATTTT
CDR3: CASSYSSTDTQYF

D: NA
J: TRBJ1-2
size: NA
V: TRBV28
DNA: TGTGCCAGCAGTTTATCTCCGCTCCGGGGTGGCTACACCTTC
CDR3: CASSLSPLRGGYTF

D: NA
J: TRBJ2-3
size: NA
V: TRBV15
DNA: TGTGCCACCAGCGGCAGAAGCGAGGCAACAGATACGCAGTATTTT
CDR3: CATSGRSEATDTQYF

D: TRBD2
J: TRBJ2-3
size: NA
V: TRBV5-1
DNA: TGCGCCAGCAGTGGCGGGAGGGCCGGGGCAGATACGCAGTATTTT
CDR3: CASSGGRAGADTQYF

D: TRBD2
J: TRBJ2-1
size: few
V: TRBV11-3
DNA: TGTGCCAGCAGCTCGGGACTAGCTCTCAATGAGCAGTTCTTC
CDR3: CASSSGLALNEQFF

D: TRBD2
J: TRBJ2-5
size: once
V: TRBV6-5
DNA: TGTGCCAGCAAATTGGGACTAGCTTGGGAGACCCAGTACTTC
CDR3: CASKLGLAWETQYF

D: TRBD2
J: TRBJ2-3
size: NA
V: TRBV19
DNA: TGTGCCAGTAGTTCTAGCGGGGTTTTCACAGATACGCAGTATTTT
CDR3: CASSSSGVFTDTQYF